The 17 T cell receptor beta chains given below trace back to one sample, sequenced in a study of spatial heterogeneity in lung cancer. The study's findings and limits: Tumors with more nonsynonymous mutations had more expanded intratumoral alpha and beta TCRs.

Indicated time point: sample taken at primary tumor resection. Antigens for these TCRs are unknown. Via MiXCR, TCRdb re-called the 5' RACE reads, giving one row per CDR3 protein. The sample comprises fewer than 25,000 distinct CDR3 sequences, over 4% of which are singletons, and about 10% rests with the top ten. The sequences come from lung tumor tissue, collected at surgery. The receptors were sampled from a male donor with early-stage non-small cell lung cancer.

This clonotype was seen ten or more times. This chain connects TRBV6-4 to TRBJ2-3; D perhaps matches TRBD1 (6 bases). The CDR3 runs to 13 residues. Deletions cut 6 bases from V and 2 bases from J, with 9 bases between. CDR1 and CDR2 from the germline V gene are MRHNA and SNTAGT. The CDR3 nucleotides read TGTGCCAGCAGACGGACAGTCACAGATACGCAGTATTTT. Encoded protein: CASRRTVTDTQYF.

In its sample, this clonotype was seen many times. The chain has TRBV7-2 and TRBJ2-5; TRBD2 aligns across 7 bases. CDR3 length equals 16 residues. The V and J ends lost 5 bases and 2 bases, in that order; junction bases with no gene match: 11. Germline CDR1 reads SGHTA; CDR2 reads FQGNSA. The CDR3 loop reads CASSPRGRGQQETQYF. CDR3 DNA sequence: TGTGCCAGCAGCCCCCGGGGGAGGGGCCAGCAAGAGACCCAGTACTTC.

This clonotype has at least ten counts. The rearrangement joins TRBV6-2 or TRBV6-3 to TRBJ2-7, with no clear D. Germline loops: CDR1 MNHEY, CDR2 SVGEGT. Trimming left V 8 bases short and J 4 bases short, with 9 bases between. CDR3 length equals 11 residues. CDR3 sequence (DNA): TGTGCCAGCCTTTGGGGATACGAGCAGTACTTC. Translated: CASLWGYEQYF.

The sample holds many counts of this clonotype. This chain joins TRBV5-5 and TRBJ2-1, with D possibly TRBD2 on 7 matching bases. This CDR3 is built from 16 residues. CDR1 SGHKS and CDR2 YYEKEE come from the germline V gene (reference sequence). The V end lost 4 bases, the J end lost 5 bases, and 19 bases lay between the germline ends. The CDR3 bases are TGTGCCAGCAGCCCCCCCCGGGGGGCCCTTAACAATGAGCAGTTCTTC. It is translated as CASSPPRGALNNEQFF. The whole variable domain, remainder taken from reference TRBV5-5 and TRBJ2-1, is DAGVTQSPTHLIKTRGQQVTLRCSPISGHKSVSWYQQVLGQGPQFIFQYYEKEERGRGNFPDRFSARQFPNYSSELNVNALLLGDSALYLCASSPPRGALNNEQFFGPGTRLTVL.

The CDR3 reads CASSLRQALSGYTF. Written as DNA, the CDR3 is TGTGCCAGCAGCTTAAGACAGGCCCTCTCCGGCTACACCTTC. This rearrangement joins TRBV5-6 to TRBJ1-2; TRBD1 is a possible D gene (6 bases). The V gene's germline CDR1 is SGHDT and CDR2 YYEEEE. V was shortened by 2 bases and J by 8 bases, with 16 bases between the two germline ends. This CDR3 is 14 amino acids long. Combining the CDR3 with reference TRBV5-6 and TRBJ1-2 gives the whole variable domain DAGVTQSPTHLIKTRGQQVTLRCSPKSGHDTVSWYQQALGQGPQFIFQYYEEEERQRGNFPDRFSGHQFPNYSSELNVNALLLGDSALYLCASSLRQALSGYTFGSGTRLTVV.

V gene TRBV28 combines with J gene TRBJ1-4; 8 bases fit TRBD1. Trimming removed 6 bases from V and 6 bases from J; junction bases left unmatched: 9. The CDR3 spans 15 residues. Germline assignment: CDR1 MDHEN and CDR2 SYDVKM. The CDR3 nucleotides are TGTGCCAGCAGCCAACAGGGGGGAGAGTATGAAAAACTGTTTTTT. This codes for CASSQQGGEYEKLFF.

This clonotype was seen at least ten times. The J gene is TRBJ2-1, the V gene TRBV6-6; D ambiguous. V was cut by 5 bases and J by 5 bases, with 19 bases left in between. CDR1 MNHNY and CDR2 SVGAGI come from the germline V gene (reference sequence). This CDR3 has 16 residues. The CDR3 protein is CASSRARLNINNEQFF. In nucleotides, the CDR3 is TGTGCCAGCAGTCGGGCTAGGCTAAATATCAACAATGAGCAGTTCTTC.

This clonotype was observed many times. CDR3 loop: CASSRTSGKTYEQYF. The DNA for the CDR3 is TGTGCCAGCAGCCGGACTAGCGGAAAGACCTACGAGCAGTACTTC. This chain uses TRBV7-2 with TRBJ2-7, with 10 bases matching TRBD2. The length of the CDR3 is 15 residues. The germline CDR1 and CDR2 sequences are SGHTA and FQGNSA. V trimming: 5 bases; J trimming: 2 bases; junction bases outside the gene matches: 6.

CDR3 protein: CASSANPKRVVKVNEQFF. CDR3 coding DNA: TGTGCCAGCAGCGCCAACCCGAAGCGGGTCGTTAAGGTGAATGAGCAGTTCTTC. The chain has TRBV9 and TRBJ2-1; tentative D call: TRBD2 (6 bases). V was clipped by 3 bases and J by 7 bases, with 26 bases between them. CDR3 length: 18 amino acids. Germline CDR1 reads SGDLS; CDR2 reads YYNGEE. Complete variable domain (other parts from reference TRBV9 and TRBJ2-1): DSGVTQTPKHLITATGQRVTLRCSPRSGDLSVYWYQQSLDQGLQFLIQYYNGEERAKGNILERFSAQQFPDLHSELNLSSLELGDSALYFCASSANPKRVVKVNEQFFGPGTRLTVL.

This clonotype has ten or more counts. The V call is TRBV28, the J call TRBJ1-1, with a tentative D call TRBD1 (6 bases). Germline lookup yields CDR1 MDHEN and CDR2 SYDVKM. The CDR3 totals 16 residues. V lost 4 bases and J lost 1, with 16 bases in between. CDR3 nucleotides: TGTGCCAGCAGTTCCCCTCAACCGGGACAGAACACTGAAGCTTTCTTT. Amino acid sequence: CASSSPQPGQNTEAFF.

This chain joins TRBV19 and TRBJ2-2; TRBD2 matches at 11 bases. Germline V gives CDR1 LNHDA, CDR2 SQIVND (reference sequence). This CDR3 comprises 17 residues. Trimming cost V 3 bases and J 4 bases; bases outside gene matches: 7. CDR3 in amino acids: CASSIGSGRAGTGELFF. The CDR3 region has the DNA TGTGCCAGTAGTATTGGTAGCGGGAGGGCCGGCACCGGGGAGCTGTTTTTT. Combining the CDR3 with reference TRBV19 and TRBJ2-2 gives the whole variable domain DGGITQSPKYLFRKEGQNVTLSCEQNLNHDAMYWYRQDPGQGLRLIYYSQIVNDFQKGDIAEGYSVSREKKESFPLTVTSAQKNPTAFYLCASSIGSGRAGTGELFFGEGSRLTVL.

This clonotype was counted many times. V gene TRBV7-8 combines with J gene TRBJ2-3, with TRBD2 matching 8 bases. V trimming: 0 bases; J trimming: 0 bases; junction bases outside the gene matches: 2. Germline CDR1 reads SGHVS; CDR2 reads FQNEAQ. The CDR3 is 16 amino acids. The CDR3 loop is CASSLALADSTDTQYF. The CDR3 bases are TGTGCCAGCAGCTTAGCACTAGCGGATAGCACAGATACGCAGTATTTT. Looking up the rest from reference TRBV7-8 and TRBJ2-3 gives the full variable domain: GAGVSQSPRYKVAKRGQDVALRCDPISGHVSLFWYQQALGQGPEFLTYFQNEAQLDKSGLPSDRFFAERPEGSVSTLKIQRTQQEDSAVYLCASSLALADSTDTQYFGPGTRLTVL.

The CDR3 DNA sequence: TGTGCCTGGATGGGCGCCGCGAACACTGAAGCTTTCTTT. Protein sequence: CAWMGAANTEAFF. The chain carries TRBV30 and TRBJ1-1; D not certain. The CDR3 sequence is 13 residues long. V lost 4 bases and J lost 1, with 10 bases in between. Germline CDR1 and CDR2: GTSNPN and SVGIG (reference sequence).

This clonotype was recorded many times. Here the CDR3 reads CASSSSGAGDTQYF. The CDR3 region has the DNA TGTGCCAGCAGTTCCTCCGGAGCGGGAGATACGCAGTATTTT. The chain joins TRBV28 to TRBJ2-3; possible D gene TRBD2, 6 bases. CDR1 MDHEN and CDR2 SYDVKM come from the germline V gene. The V end lost 4 bases, the J end lost 5 bases, and 13 bases lay between the germline ends. The CDR3 is made up of 14 amino acids.

This clonotype was detected ten times or more. This rearrangement joins TRBV5-1 to TRBJ2-1; no firm D call. The length of the CDR3 is 15 residues. V was shortened by 1 base and J by 7 bases, with 15 bases between the two germline ends. Germline V gene sequence: CDR1 SGHRS, CDR2 YFSETQ. CDR3 region: CASSLQDRLLNEQFF. CDR3 bases: TGCGCCAGCAGCTTGCAGGACCGGCTCTTGAATGAGCAGTTCTTC.

This clonotype was counted only a few times. The chain joins TRBV14 to TRBJ2-1; TRBD1 aligns across 8 bases. This CDR3 contains 16 residues. V lost 4 bases and J lost 1; bases outside the gene matches: 6. The germline V gene has CDR1 SGHDN and CDR2 FVKESK. CDR3 sequence reads: CASSLPGQASYNEQFF. CDR3 in DNA: TGTGCCAGCAGCCTACCGGGACAGGCATCCTACAATGAGCAGTTCTTC.

This clonotype was seen ten or more times. The gene calls are TRBV10-3 and TRBJ1-2; D remains ambiguous. V dropped 2 bases and J dropped 8 bases, with 15 bases sitting between them. The germline V gene has CDR1 ENHRY and CDR2 SYGVKD. The CDR3 loop spans 14 amino acids. The CDR3 loop reads CAISETGGVGGYTF. The CDR3 DNA reads as TGTGCCATCAGTGAGACCGGCGGGGTAGGGGGCTACACCTTC.